This passage covers 5 T cell receptor beta chains from one sample sequenced in a study of blood T cell repertoires in COVID-19. TCRdb's table, derived via immunoSEQ multiplex PCR, lists solely in-frame clones and lacks some. Among about 210,000 clones listed, roughly 85% were seen once. The sample taken for sequencing was peripheral blood. All receptors come from a woman aged 65 to 85 with COVID-19, enrolled during active disease.

This chain links TRBV5-1 with TRBJ2-1; D unresolved. CDR1 and CDR2 (germline): SGHRS, YFSETQ. Trimming removed 1 base from V and 9 bases from J, with 8 bases in between. CDR3 length: 12 amino acids. CDR3 in amino acids: CASSLTTTEQFF. CDR3 in DNA: TGCGCCAGCAGCTTGACAACCACTGAGCAGTTCTTC.

In its sample, this clone was seen a few times. The V gene is TRBV19, the J gene TRBJ1-2; D ambiguous. Trimming took 3 bases from V and 4 from J, leaving 9 bases between them. CDR3 length: 13 amino acids. The germline CDR1 and CDR2 sequences are LNHDA and SQIVND (reference sequence). CDR3 bases: TGTGCCAGTAGTATGAGCCGGGGCTATGGCTACACCTTC. Translation gives CASSMSRGYGYTF.

The genes are TRBV2 and TRBJ1-1; D gene ambiguous. Germline CDR1 reads SNHLY; CDR2 reads FYNNEI. Trimming took off 6 bases at V and 0 bases at J, with 14 bases between the two ends. This CDR3 has 15 residues. In nucleotides, the CDR3 is TGTGCCAGCAGGGCCACATGGGCCATGAACACTGAAGCTTTCTTT. Encoded protein: CASRATWAMNTEAFF.

The rearrangement joins TRBV28 to TRBJ1-2; 10 positions agree with TRBD1. The CDR3 covers 15 residues. V was clipped by 5 bases and J by 7 bases; unmatched bases: 10. Germline V gene lookup returns CDR1 MDHEN and CDR2 SYDVKM. Here the CDR3 reads CASSQIRDRGFGYTF. CDR3 nucleotides: TGTGCCAGCAGTCAAATTCGGGACAGGGGTTTTGGCTACACCTTC.

V and J are TRBV27 and TRBJ2-1; 9 bases match TRBD2. Trimming took 2 bases from V and 6 from J; bases not matched to a gene: 11. CDR1 and CDR2 (germline): MNHEY, SMNVEV (reference sequence). The CDR3 loop spans 17 amino acids. Here the CDR3 reads CASSLEPGLASRNEQFF. In nucleotides, the CDR3 is TGTGCCAGCAGTTTAGAGCCGGGACTAGCATCGCGCAATGAGCAGTTCTTC.